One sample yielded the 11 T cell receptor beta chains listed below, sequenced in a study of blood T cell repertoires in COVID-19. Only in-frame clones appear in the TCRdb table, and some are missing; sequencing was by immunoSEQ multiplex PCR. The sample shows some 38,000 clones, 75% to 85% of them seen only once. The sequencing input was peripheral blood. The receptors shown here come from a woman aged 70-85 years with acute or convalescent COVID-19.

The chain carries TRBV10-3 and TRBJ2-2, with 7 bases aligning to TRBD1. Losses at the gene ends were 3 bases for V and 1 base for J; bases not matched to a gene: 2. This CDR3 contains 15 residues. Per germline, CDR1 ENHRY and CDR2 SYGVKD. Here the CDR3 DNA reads TGTGCCATCAGTGACAGGGGGAAGAACACCGGGGAGCTGTTTTTT. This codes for CAISDRGKNTGELFF.

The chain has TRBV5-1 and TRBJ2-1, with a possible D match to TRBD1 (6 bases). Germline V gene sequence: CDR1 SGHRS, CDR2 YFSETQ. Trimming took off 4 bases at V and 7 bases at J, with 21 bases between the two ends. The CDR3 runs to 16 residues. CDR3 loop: CASSADTTHRANEQFF. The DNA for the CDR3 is TGCGCCAGCAGCGCAGACACCACCCACAGGGCAAATGAGCAGTTCTTC.

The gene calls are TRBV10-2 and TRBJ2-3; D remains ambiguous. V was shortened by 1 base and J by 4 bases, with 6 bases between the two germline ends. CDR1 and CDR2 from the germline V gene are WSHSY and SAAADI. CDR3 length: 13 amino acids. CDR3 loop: CASSEFSADTQYF. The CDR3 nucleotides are TGCGCCAGCAGTGAGTTTTCGGCAGATACGCAGTATTTT.

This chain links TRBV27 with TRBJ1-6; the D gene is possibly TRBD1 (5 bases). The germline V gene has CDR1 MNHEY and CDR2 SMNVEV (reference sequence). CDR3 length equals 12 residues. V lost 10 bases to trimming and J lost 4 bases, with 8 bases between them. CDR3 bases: TGTGCCACGAGACAGTATAATTCACCCCTCCACTTT. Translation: CATRQYNSPLHF.

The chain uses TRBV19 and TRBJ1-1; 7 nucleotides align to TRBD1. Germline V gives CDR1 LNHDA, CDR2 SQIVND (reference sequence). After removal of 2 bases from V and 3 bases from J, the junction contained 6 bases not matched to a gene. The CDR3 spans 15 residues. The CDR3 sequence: CASSIWGQLDTEAFF. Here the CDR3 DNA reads TGTGCCAGTAGTATATGGGGACAGCTTGACACTGAAGCTTTCTTT.

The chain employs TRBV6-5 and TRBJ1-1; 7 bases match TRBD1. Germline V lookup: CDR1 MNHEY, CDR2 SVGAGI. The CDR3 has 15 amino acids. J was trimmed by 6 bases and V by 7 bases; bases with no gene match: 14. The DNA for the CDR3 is TGTGCCAGCACCGAACTGCTAGGGGGCTTACCTGAAGCTTTCTTT. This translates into CASTELLGGLPEAFF.

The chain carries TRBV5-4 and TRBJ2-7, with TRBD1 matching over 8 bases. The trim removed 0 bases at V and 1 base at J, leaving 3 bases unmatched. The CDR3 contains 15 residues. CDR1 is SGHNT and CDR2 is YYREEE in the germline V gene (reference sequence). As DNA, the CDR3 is TGTGCCAGCAGCTTGGAGGACAGGGCTTCCTACGAGCAGTACTTC. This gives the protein CASSLEDRASYEQYF.

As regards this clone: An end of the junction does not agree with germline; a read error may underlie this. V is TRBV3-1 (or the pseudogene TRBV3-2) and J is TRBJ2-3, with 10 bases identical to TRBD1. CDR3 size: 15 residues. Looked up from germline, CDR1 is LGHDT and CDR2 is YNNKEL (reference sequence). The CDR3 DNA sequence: TGTGCCAGCAGCCAGATCACCCCCGGGGACAGGGGAGTAAGCTTT. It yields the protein CASSQITPGDRGVSF.

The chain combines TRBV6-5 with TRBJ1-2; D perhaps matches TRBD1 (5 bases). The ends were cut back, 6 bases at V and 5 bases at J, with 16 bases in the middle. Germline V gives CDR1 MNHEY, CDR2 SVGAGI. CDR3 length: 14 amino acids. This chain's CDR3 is CASRQAQEPYGYTF. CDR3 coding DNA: TGTGCCAGCAGACAGGCACAGGAACCGTATGGCTACACCTTC.

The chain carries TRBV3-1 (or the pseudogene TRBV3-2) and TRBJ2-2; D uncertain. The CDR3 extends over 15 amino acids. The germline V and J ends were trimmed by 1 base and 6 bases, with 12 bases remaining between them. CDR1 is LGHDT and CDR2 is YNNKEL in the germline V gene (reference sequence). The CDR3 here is CASSQGALMAGELFF. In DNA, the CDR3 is TGTGCCAGCAGCCAAGGAGCCTTGATGGCCGGGGAGCTGTTTTTT.

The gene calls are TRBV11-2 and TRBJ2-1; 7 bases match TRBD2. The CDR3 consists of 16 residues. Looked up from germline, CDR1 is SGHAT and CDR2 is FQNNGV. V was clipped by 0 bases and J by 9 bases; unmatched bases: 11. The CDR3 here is CASSLDAAGAGSEQFF. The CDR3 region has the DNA TGTGCCAGCAGCTTAGATGCGGCGGGAGCTGGAAGTGAGCAGTTCTTC.